Shown below are 11 T cell receptor beta chains from a single sample sequenced in a study of T cells in Graves' hyperthyroidism and ophthalmopathy. The CDR3 regions of TCR beta were amplified from RNA transcripts. The HTBI primer set drove a first-round RT-PCR of the TCR CDR3. TCRdb re-called the multiplex PCR reads with MiXCR, one entry per CDR3 protein. The table lists fewer than 750,000 distinct CDR3 sequences, 14% of them singletons. Sample: blood. These receptors all stem from a woman aged 45-60 years with Graves' ophthalmopathy.

The chain uses TRBV20-1 and TRBJ1-1; 7 nucleotides match TRBD1. The germline CDR1 and CDR2 sequences are DFQATT and SNEGSKA (reference sequence). V trimming: 6 bases; J trimming: 6 bases; junction bases outside the gene matches: 7. The CDR3 runs 12 residues. CDR3 nucleotides: TGCAGTGCCGGGACAGTAGAGCCTGAAGCTTTCTTT. Translating it yields CSAGTVEPEAFF.

This clonotype was recorded at least ten times. The CDR3 is CASSRGLAEVYEQYF. DNA of the CDR3: TGTGCCAGTAGTAGAGGACTAGCGGAAGTCTACGAGCAGTACTTC. The V call is TRBV19, the J call TRBJ2-7; 10 bases align to TRBD2. The germline V gene encodes CDR1 LNHDA and CDR2 SQIVND (reference sequence). The CDR3 has 15 amino acids. V was clipped by 4 bases and J by 3 bases; unmatched bases: 6. Filled out from reference TRBV19 and TRBJ2-7, the complete variable domain reads DGGITQSPKYLFRKEGQNVTLSCEQNLNHDAMYWYRQDPGQGLRLIYYSQIVNDFQKGDIAEGYSVSREKKESFPLTVTSAQKNPTAFYLCASSRGLAEVYEQYFGPGTRLTVT.

The chain uses TRBV24-1 and TRBJ2-1; 10 nucleotides agree with TRBD2. Germline V CDR1 and CDR2: KGHDR, SFDVKD. The CDR3 covers 14 residues. V was pared by 6 bases and J by 7 bases, with 5 bases of the junction left unmatched. The CDR3 loop is CATSPSGRPNEQFF. The CDR3, as DNA: TGTGCCACCAGTCCTAGCGGGAGACCGAATGAGCAGTTCTTC.

Points on this clonotype: Germline and junction disagree at one end, which may indicate a read error. The chain is built from TRBV7-9 and TRBJ2-3, with 12 bases matching TRBD1. CDR1 is SEHNR, CDR2 FQNEAQ, per germline (reference sequence). The CDR3 runs 17 residues. CDR3 DNA sequence: TGTACCAGCAGGCGGGACAGGGGGCTTATTGGCACAGATACGCAGTATTTT. It yields the protein CTSRRDRGLIGTDTQYF.

This clonotype was seen ten or more times. The chain has TRBV12-3 or TRBV12-4 and TRBJ2-5; 10 nucleotides align to TRBD2. This CDR3 has 15 amino acids. Trimming removed 4 bases from V and 5 bases from J; junction bases left unmatched: 7. The CDR3 region has the DNA TGTGCCAGCAGTTCCCGTAGCGGGAGGATGGAGACCCAGTACTTC. Amino acid sequence: CASSSRSGRMETQYF.

This clonotype was observed a few times. The chain recombines TRBV7-3 with TRBJ2-1; 11 bases match TRBD2. The germline V gene encodes CDR1 SGHTA and CDR2 FQGTGA. The CDR3 is 14 amino acids. V dropped 5 bases and J dropped 9; count of bases not matched to a gene: 6. CDR3 residues: CASSHGTSGSEQFF. The DNA of the CDR3 is TGTGCCAGCAGCCACGGGACTAGCGGATCTGAGCAGTTCTTC.

The V gene is TRBV6-9, the J gene TRBJ2-1; the match to TRBD2 covers 10 bases. Per germline, CDR1 MNHGY and CDR2 SVAAGI. V shed 3 bases and J 11 bases; nucleotides not matched to a gene: 16. The CDR3 covers 17 residues. CDR3 sequence (DNA): TGTGCCAGCAGTTACACGACCGGGACTAGCGCCCCGGCCAAGCAGTTCTTC. Protein product: CASSYTTGTSAPAKQFF.

This clonotype occurred once. The chain combines TRBV15 with TRBJ1-2; TRBD1 agrees at 12 bases. CDR1 and CDR2 from the germline V gene are LNHNV and YYDKDF (reference sequence). The CDR3 covers 15 residues. The V and J ends lost 4 bases and 6 bases, in that order; junction bases with no gene match: 6. Here the CDR3 DNA reads TGTGCCACCAGCAAAACCGGGACAGGGGGCGATGGCTACACCTTC. Amino acids: CATSKTGTGGDGYTF. Together with reference TRBV15 and TRBJ1-2, the CDR3 gives the full variable domain: DAMVIQNPRYQVTQFGKPVTLSCSQTLNHNVMYWYQQKSSQAPKLLFHYYDKDFNNEADTPDNFQSRRPNTSFCFLDIRSPGLGDTAMYLCATSKTGTGGDGYTFGSGTRLTVV.

There are many counts of this clonotype. This chain joins TRBV7-2 and TRBJ2-2; 9 bases are a match to TRBD1. This CDR3 spans 15 amino acids. The germline gives CDR1 SGHTA, CDR2 FQGNSA. J was trimmed by 6 bases and V by 3 bases; bases with no gene match: 5. CDR3 sequence (DNA): TGTGCCAGCAGCTTGGGACAGGGCGGATCCGGGGAGCTGTTTTTT. Its protein is CASSLGQGGSGELFF.

This clonotype was detected ten times or more. Here the CDR3 DNA reads TGCGCCAGCAGCTTAACAGGGGGCGCAACTGAAGCTTTCTTT. Encoded protein: CASSLTGGATEAFF. The chain employs TRBV5-1 and TRBJ1-1, with 9 bases matching TRBD1. The germline CDR1 and CDR2 sequences are SGHRS and YFSETQ. J was trimmed by 5 bases and V by 2 bases; bases with no gene match: 4. There are 14 residues in the CDR3.

This clonotype was picked up a small number of times. This sequence joins TRBV7-9 and TRBJ2-4, with TRBD2 matching 11 bases. V lost 2 bases to trimming and J lost 1 base; unmatched junction nucleotides: 7. CDR1 is SEHNR and CDR2 is FQNEAQ in the germline V gene (reference sequence). The CDR3 has 18 residues. The DNA for the CDR3 is TGTGCCAGCAGCTTATTAGCGGGAGGGCCGCTGGCCAAAAACATTCAGTACTTC. Residues: CASSLLAGGPLAKNIQYF.